These 10 T cell receptor beta chains came from one sample sequenced in a study of PD-1 blockade in classical Hodgkin lymphoma. Here immunoSEQ multiplex PCR was the method, and the copy in TCRdb shows in-frame clones only, minus some. The table has some 110,000 clones, approximately 90% seen once; the top ten hold 15% to 20%. Time point given: cycle 4 day 1 (C4D1), after about 6 weeks of nivolumab. All trial patients relapsed after autologous stem cell transplantation. The sequencing used peripheral blood mononuclear cells (PBMCs), collected before the fourth cycle of nivolumab. Receptors were obtained from a human donor with classical Hodgkin lymphoma.

The V and J genes are TRBV5-4 and TRBJ2-1; 9 positions agree with TRBD2. Germline V lookup: CDR1 SGHNT, CDR2 YYREEE (reference sequence). The trim removed 2 bases at V and 10 bases at J, leaving 10 bases unmatched. CDR3 length: 15 residues. CDR3 bases: TGTGCCAGCAGCTTTAGGGTTAGCGGGAGTTTAGAGCAGTTCTTC. Its translation: CASSFRVSGSLEQFF.

The V and J genes are TRBV27 and TRBJ2-5; 8 nucleotides line up with TRBD2. The CDR3 covers 15 residues. Looked up from germline, CDR1 is MNHEY and CDR2 is SMNVEV (reference sequence). V lost 1 base to trimming and J lost 5 bases; unmatched junction nucleotides: 6. The CDR3 DNA reads TGTGCCAGCAGTTTATTGGTTCGGGGGGGTGAGACCCAGTACTTC. This translates into CASSLLVRGGETQYF.

The chain carries TRBV10-3 and TRBJ1-5; D remains unclear. Trimming stripped 3 bases from V and 2 bases from J, with 11 bases between. The CDR3 loop spans 15 amino acids. Germline loops: CDR1 ENHRY, CDR2 SYGVKD. CDR3 sequence reads: CAISDKGGGNQPQHF. As DNA, the CDR3 is TGTGCCATCAGTGATAAAGGCGGGGGCAATCAGCCCCAGCATTTT.

Only one count was recorded for this clone. The chain employs TRBV5-4 and TRBJ2-7; D is undetermined. CDR1 is SGHNT and CDR2 is YYREEE in the germline V gene (reference sequence). V was cut by 4 bases and J by 0 bases, with 20 bases left in between. This CDR3 is built from 17 residues. Written as DNA, the CDR3 is TGTGCCAGCAGCCTATATAAAGTTACAGCTAGCTCCTACGAGCAGTACTTC. Amino acids: CASSLYKVTASSYEQYF.

This clone was observed once. The gene calls are TRBV5-4 and TRBJ2-1, with no clear D. CDR3 length equals 12 residues. Looked up from germline, CDR1 is SGHNT and CDR2 is YYREEE (reference sequence). The ends were cut back, 0 bases at V and 7 bases at J, with 5 bases in the middle. CDR3 in amino acids: CASSLALNEQFF. The CDR3, as DNA: TGTGCCAGCAGCTTGGCGTTGAATGAGCAGTTCTTC.

The chain couples TRBV27 to TRBJ2-7; perhaps TRBD1 as D (5 bases). The ends were cut back, 4 bases at V and 3 bases at J, with 10 bases in the middle. Germline V gene lookup returns CDR1 MNHEY and CDR2 SMNVEV (reference sequence). The CDR3 runs to 13 residues. CDR3 amino acids: CASSSRQFYEQYF. In nucleotides, the CDR3 is TGTGCCAGCAGTTCCCGACAGTTCTACGAGCAGTACTTC.

The chain is built from TRBV19 and TRBJ1-2; D might be TRBD1 (6 bases). The CDR3 runs 11 residues. V lost 6 bases and J 9 bases, leaving 11 bases between the germline ends. CDR1 and CDR2 from the germline V gene are LNHDA and SQIVND (reference sequence). The chain's CDR3 is CASRQGRSYTF. In DNA form, the CDR3 reads TGTGCCAGTAGACAGGGAAGGAGCTACACCTTC.

This sequence joins TRBV9 and TRBJ1-2, with a possible D match to TRBD1 (6 bases). The V gene lost 0 bases and the J gene lost 7 bases, with 16 bases spanning the gap. Germline assignment: CDR1 SGDLS and CDR2 YYNGEE. The CDR3 has 15 residues. The CDR3 DNA is TGTGCCAGCAGCGTAGACCCAGGGGCCCCGCGTGGCTACACCTTC. This gives the protein CASSVDPGAPRGYTF.

The chain carries TRBV27 and TRBJ2-1, with 10 positions matching TRBD1. CDR1 MNHEY and CDR2 SMNVEV come from the germline V gene (reference sequence). The trim removed 1 base at V and 8 bases at J, leaving 5 bases unmatched. The CDR3 has 15 amino acids. In DNA, the CDR3 is TGTGCCAGCAGTTTATTGGGGACAGGGGTCCATGAGCAGTTCTTC. Protein: CASSLLGTGVHEQFF.

The chain links TRBV5-1 to TRBJ2-7, with TRBD1 identical over 10 bases. The CDR3 contains 14 residues. Germline-derived CDR1 and CDR2 are SGHRS and YFSETQ. The ends lost 3 bases at V and 3 bases at J; junction bases unmatched: 3. The DNA of the CDR3 is TGCGCCAGCAGCTCCCGGGACAGGGGCTACGAGCAGTACTTC. It yields the protein CASSSRDRGYEQYF. Based on the CDR3 plus reference TRBV5-1 and TRBJ2-7, the full variable domain is KAGVTQTPRYLIKTRGQQVTLSCSPISGHRSVSWYQQTPGQGLQFLFEYFSETQRNKGNFPGRFSGRQFSNSRSEMNVSTLELGDSALYLCASSSRDRGYEQYFGPGTRLTVT.